This entry concerns a single T cell receptor (beta chain). The specificity of this receptor is unknown. No much larger clone exists at a distance of one base, and base qualities are not known. This entry is derived from a study of response to subunit inactivated influenza vaccine (dated by TCRdb to the late 2010s). Notes on the research overall: Deep quantitative profiling of the T cell receptor repertoire was used in the study to follow responses to a trivalent subunit inactivated influenza vaccine.

There are 15 amino acids in the CDR3, from cysteine to phenylalanine inclusive. Here the CDR3 DNA is all that survives: 45 bases in frame from base 1. Deletion took 5 bases off V and 5 bases off J, with a span of 19 bases between the germline ends. Library preparation used RT-PCR. Sequencing was carried out with an Illumina HiSeq 2500. Through fastp at Q25 and MiXCR, TCRdb rebuilt clones from the public reads, retaining in-frame beta chains. Each record represents a unique CDR3 protein, reported with the most common genes and DNA among its rows. The sample table lists roughly 790,000 distinct CDR3 sequences, around 20% of them with a count of one. The ten largest clones add up to 9.5% to 13% of the sample. What the authors observed across the whole study: It was suggested by the authors that each seasonal influenza vaccination may recruit only a limited number of new T cells.

This receptor chain uses TRBV12-3 or TRBV12-4 and TRBJ2-7; TRBD2 might be the D gene, on 7 matching bases. Source: PBMCs from blood, taken approximately 5 days after vaccination. This sequence was found in a man aged 50-60 years who received an inactivated influenza vaccine. Donor details come from another sample of the same person, matched by shared clones. DNA sequence: TGTGCCAGCAGTCCCATGGGGGCGGGAGAACACGAGCAGTACTTC. Its protein reads: CASSPMGAGEHEQYF.